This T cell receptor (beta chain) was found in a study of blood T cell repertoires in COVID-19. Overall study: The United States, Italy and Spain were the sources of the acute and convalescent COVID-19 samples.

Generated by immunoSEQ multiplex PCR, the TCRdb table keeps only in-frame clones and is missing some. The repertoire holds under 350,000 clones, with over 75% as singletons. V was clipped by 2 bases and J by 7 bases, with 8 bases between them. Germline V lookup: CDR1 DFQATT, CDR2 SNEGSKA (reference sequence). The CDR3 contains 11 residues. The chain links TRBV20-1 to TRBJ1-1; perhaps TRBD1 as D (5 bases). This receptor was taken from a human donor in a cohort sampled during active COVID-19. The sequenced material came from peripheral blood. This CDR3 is CSARSGLEAFF. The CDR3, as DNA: TGCAGTGCTAGATCGGGACTTGAAGCTTTCTTT.